This T cell receptor beta chain was observed in a study of cytomegalovirus exposure and HLA in healthy donors. Whole-study results and caveats: It was reported that the classifier diagnosed cytomegalovirus status with high specificity and sensitivity in both the original and validation cohorts. According to a subsequent analysis, TCR clusters identified in the first cohort showed a tendency to co-occur across the 100 to 150 validation repertoires. The CMV antigen specificity of a few CMV-associated chains was confirmed through in vitro analysis.

On this clone: Its target is unknown.

V lost 5 bases to trimming and J lost 2 bases; unmatched junction nucleotides: 3. The germline CDR1 and CDR2 sequences are MDHEN and SYDVKM. The CDR3 loop spans 14 amino acids. The assay was immunoSEQ multiplex PCR, and TCRdb's table has in-frame clones only and misses some. The top ten hold approximately 3.4% of the sample, which has tens of thousands of clones, approximately 93% seen once. This TCR derives from a woman aged 18-30 years in good health and CMV-seropositive. The material sequenced was PBMCs. The rearrangement joins TRBV28 to TRBJ1-5; 7 nucleotides match TRBD1. In DNA, the CDR3 is TGTGCCAGCAGTCAAGGACAGGGCAATCAGCCCCAGCATTTT. Protein product: CASSQGQGNQPQHF.